This T cell receptor (beta chain) was retrieved from a study of T cells after yellow fever vaccination. This clonotype showed up many times. CDR1 is SNHLY, CDR2 FYNNEI, per germline. Trimming stripped 3 bases from V and 4 bases from J, with 12 bases between. The CDR3 is made up of 15 amino acids. TCRdb fed the 5' RACE reads into MiXCR, producing one record per CDR3 protein. The sample yields roughly 340,000 distinct CDR3 sequences, 8.5% to 9% seen once. The material sequenced was PBMCs, taken on the day of the first yellow fever vaccination. This sequence was found in a man younger than 35 who received the YFV17D yellow fever vaccine. The chain links TRBV2 to TRBJ2-2; TRBD1 or TRBD2 may be the D gene (5 bases each). CDR3 in DNA: TGTGCCAGCAGTGAGGGGGAAAGGGTCACCGGGGAGCTGTTTTTT. Its protein is CASSEGERVTGELFF.